A single sample is the source of the 21 T cell receptor beta chains below, sequenced in a study of CD8+CD57+ T cells in acquired aplastic anemia. Those patients picked for sequencing had displayed CD8+CD57+ cell expansion on flow cytometry. Investigators profiled TCR beta VDJ and CDR3 from genomic DNA template. TCRdb reanalysed the reads using MiXCR and keeps one entry per CDR3 protein. The data contain about 160,000 distinct CDR3 sequences, under 55% of them singletons. The sample taken for sequencing was sorted CD4+, CD8+, or CD8+CD57+ T cells (not recorded which) from PBMCs. The receptors derive from a human donor with aplastic anemia.

V is TRBV4-3 and J is TRBJ1-2; 7 positions agree with TRBD1. Germline V gives CDR1 LGHNA, CDR2 YSLEER. The CDR3 totals 17 residues. V lost 2 bases and J lost 3; bases outside the gene matches: 12. CDR3 bases: TGCGCCAGCAGCCAAAAGTATGTCTCCGGGACAGACTATGGCTACACCTTC. This translates into CASSQKYVSGTDYGYTF.

In its sample, this clonotype was seen many times. V gene TRBV9 combines with J gene TRBJ2-7; TRBD2 agrees at 9 bases. CDR1 and CDR2 (germline): SGDLS, YYNGEE. The CDR3 has 15 residues. V dropped 0 bases and J dropped 4; count of bases not matched to a gene: 5. The CDR3 sequence: CASSVGGTSGYEQYF. The CDR3 DNA reads as TGTGCCAGCAGCGTAGGGGGCACTAGCGGGTACGAGCAGTACTTC.

V is TRBV7-2 and J is TRBJ1-1, with unresolved D. Trimming took off 6 bases at V and 1 base at J, with 12 bases between the two ends. The CDR3 has 14 amino acids. Germline V gene data show CDR1 as SGHTA and CDR2 as FQGNSA. CDR3 residues: CASSLLLSNTEAFF. The CDR3 DNA reads as TGTGCCAGCAGTTTGCTGCTGTCGAACACTGAAGCTTTCTTT.

This clonotype was seen only once. This sequence joins TRBV7-2 and TRBJ2-5; a possible D gene is TRBD1 (8 bases). CDR3 length equals 14 residues. The V gene lost 3 bases and the J gene lost 4 bases, with 12 bases spanning the gap. Looked up from germline, CDR1 is SGHTA and CDR2 is FQGNSA. CDR3 amino acids: CASSLNRGGETQYF. The CDR3, as DNA: TGTGCCAGCAGCTTGAACAGGGGGGGAGAGACCCAGTACTTC.

This chain joins TRBV20-1 and TRBJ2-1; D not resolved. The germline V gene encodes CDR1 DFQATT and CDR2 SNEGSKA (reference sequence). Trimming shortened V by 6 bases and J by 9 bases, and 12 bases separated the two germline ends. The CDR3 spans 11 residues. CDR3: CSAPDRSEQFF. The CDR3 DNA sequence: TGCAGTGCGCCGGACCGTAGTGAGCAGTTCTTC.

This clonotype was found many times. CDR3 DNA sequence: TGTGCCAGCAGACCGCGGGACGGGCAAGAGACCCAGTACTTC. Translated: CASRPRDGQETQYF. The rearrangement joins TRBV12-3 or TRBV12-4 to TRBJ2-5, with D possibly being TRBD2 (6 bases). CDR3 length: 14 residues. V lost 6 bases and J lost 2, with 13 bases in between.

This clonotype has a count of ten or more. The CDR3 DNA reads as TGTGCCAGCAGAGCCGCCCTCAGCTTCTCCTACGAGCAGTACTTC. Translating gives CASRAALSFSYEQYF. The chain couples TRBV7-2 to TRBJ2-7; D not certain. Looked up from germline, CDR1 is SGHTA and CDR2 is FQGNSA. There are 15 residues in the CDR3. V lost 6 bases, J lost 0 bases, and 15 bases lay in between. The variable domain in full, completed from reference TRBV7-2 and TRBJ2-7, reads GAGVSQSPSNKVTEKGKDVELRCDPISGHTALYWYRQSLGQGLEFLIYFQGNSAPDKSGLPSDRFSAERTGGSVSTLTIQRTQQEDSAVYLCASRAALSFSYEQYFGPGTRLTVT.

In DNA, the CDR3 is TGTGCCATCAGTCTGGCCCGGGGCGACACTACAGATACGCAGTATTTT. This codes for CAISLARGDTTDTQYF. The rearrangement links TRBV10-3 to TRBJ2-3; perhaps D is TRBD1 or TRBD2 (5 bases each). Trimming shortened V by 5 bases and J by 3 bases, and 18 bases separated the two germline ends. CDR1 is ENHRY and CDR2 is SYGVKD in the germline V gene. The CDR3 is 16 residues long.

This chain connects TRBV20-1 to TRBJ2-1; 13 nucleotides match TRBD2. V dropped 5 bases and J dropped 7; count of bases not matched to a gene: 5. The CDR3 consists of 14 residues. CDR1 and CDR2 (germline): DFQATT, SNEGSKA (reference sequence). The CDR3, as DNA: TGCAGTGCTTCCGGGACTAGCGGGACTAATGAGCAGTTCTTC. It is translated as CSASGTSGTNEQFF.

Only one count was recorded for this clonotype. CDR3 in amino acids: CSVGINEKLFF. The CDR3 DNA sequence: TGCAGCGTTGGAATTAATGAAAAACTGTTTTTT. The J gene is TRBJ1-4, the V gene TRBV29-1; D is unclear. V lost 4 bases, J lost 4 bases, and 4 bases lay in between. The germline V gene has CDR1 SQVTM and CDR2 ANQGSEA. CDR3 length: 11 amino acids. The full variable domain, with the rest looked up from reference TRBV29-1 and TRBJ1-4, is SAVISQKPSRDICQRGTSLTIQCQVDSQVTMMFWYRQQPGQSLTLIATANQGSEATYESGFVIDKFPISRPNLTFSTLTVSNMSPEDSSIYLCSVGINEKLFFGSGTQLSVL.

Notes on this clonotype: One end of the junction is discordant with germline, which a read error may explain. The chain uses TRBV5-1 and TRBJ1-3; 9 bases align to TRBD1. From germline, CDR1 is SGHRS and CDR2 YFSETQ. The CDR3 is made up of 15 amino acids. CDR3 in amino acids: CSSSWTGADGNTIYF. For the CDR3, the DNA is TGCTCCAGCAGCTGGACAGGGGCGGATGGAAACACCATATATTTT.

The rearrangement joins TRBV5-6 to TRBJ1-5, with 11 bases fitting TRBD1. The CDR3 contains 18 residues. Germline values: CDR1 SGHDT, CDR2 YYEEEE. The V segment lost 0 bases and the J segment 1 base; nucleotides outside the gene matches: 6. The CDR3 region is CASSLGTGGISSNQPQHF. The CDR3 DNA sequence: TGTGCCAGCAGCTTGGGGACAGGGGGCATTAGCAGCAATCAGCCCCAGCATTTT.

The chain recombines TRBV19 with TRBJ1-2, with 7 positions matching TRBD1. CDR3 length equals 12 residues. CDR1 LNHDA and CDR2 SQIVND come from the germline V gene (reference sequence). V lost 9 bases and J lost 4; bases outside the gene matches: 5. CDR3 region: CARCTGVYGYTF. The CDR3 bases are TGTGCCAGATGTACAGGGGTCTATGGCTACACCTTC.

CDR3 nucleotides: TGTGCCAGCAGTGATGCCAGTTTCTCCTACGAGCAGTACTTC. It translates to CASSDASFSYEQYF. The chain joins TRBV2 to TRBJ2-7, with D unresolved. This CDR3 is 14 amino acids long. Per germline, CDR1 SNHLY and CDR2 FYNNEI. V was shortened by 3 bases and J by 0 bases, with 9 bases between the two germline ends.

This chain uses TRBV9 with TRBJ2-5; 9 bases fit TRBD1. Unmatched junction bases numbered 1, after V lost 3 bases and J lost 1 base. Germline loops: CDR1 SGDLS, CDR2 YYNGEE. The CDR3 spans 14 residues. CDR3 DNA sequence: TGTGCCAGCAGCGCGGACAGGGGCCAAGAGACCCAGTACTTC. Translated: CASSADRGQETQYF.

At least ten counts were recorded for this clonotype. This chain connects TRBV7-9 to TRBJ1-1; no clear D. CDR1 is SEHNR, CDR2 FQNEAQ, per germline (reference sequence). Trimming shortened V by 2 bases and J by 3 bases, and 7 bases separated the two germline ends. CDR3 size: 13 residues. The CDR3 reads CASSLFEDTEAFF. CDR3 in DNA: TGTGCCAGCAGCTTATTCGAGGACACTGAAGCTTTCTTT.

This clonotype has at least ten counts. The chain carries TRBV6-5 and TRBJ1-1; the D is unclear. V was cut by 6 bases and J by 1 base, with 9 bases left in between. The CDR3 covers 13 residues. CDR1 MNHEY and CDR2 SVGAGI come from the germline V gene. The CDR3 spells CASRRDTNTEAFF. The CDR3 DNA is TGTGCCAGCAGGCGCGACACGAACACTGAAGCTTTCTTT.

This clonotype came up many times. The chain employs TRBV20-1 and TRBJ2-2; perhaps TRBD2 as D (6 bases). The V gene lost 0 bases and the J gene lost 4 bases, with 15 bases spanning the gap. From germline, CDR1 is DFQATT and CDR2 SNEGSKA (reference sequence). This CDR3 is built from 16 residues. In nucleotides, the CDR3 is TGCAGTGCTAGAGAACACAGTAGCGGATTCACCGGGGAGCTGTTTTTT. It is translated as CSAREHSSGFTGELFF.

The chain combines TRBV7-2 with TRBJ1-5; TRBD1 is a possible D gene (5 bases). Germline lookup yields CDR1 SGHTA and CDR2 FQGNSA. The CDR3 sequence is 13 residues long. Trimming stripped 9 bases from V and 6 bases from J, with 15 bases between. Here the CDR3 DNA reads TGTGCCAGTAGTATTCAGGGAGGTCAGCCCCAGCATTTT. Translating it yields CASSIQGGQPQHF.

As for this clonotype: Just one base apart from a much larger clone, this may be a read error. V gene TRBV13 combines with J gene TRBJ2-3; no clear D gene. Germline CDR1 is PRHDT and CDR2 is FYEKMQ (reference sequence). This CDR3 region has 13 residues. The V and J ends lost 3 bases and 4 bases respectively, with 8 bases between them. The chain's CDR3 is CASSFRSSDTQYF. Written as DNA, the CDR3 is TGTGCCAGCAGCTTCCGTTCCTCAGATACGCAGTATTTT.

The chain is built from TRBV7-2 and TRBJ2-5, with a weak D call TRBD2 (5 bases). CDR1 SGHTA and CDR2 FQGNSA come from the germline V gene. V lost 4 bases, J lost 2 bases, and 8 bases lay in between. This CDR3 has 13 amino acids. CDR3 bases: TGTGCCAGCAGCTACGGGATGCAAGAGACCCAGTACTTC. Encoded protein: CASSYGMQETQYF.